A single sample is the source of the 7 T cell receptor beta chains below, sequenced in a study of T cell changes during pregnancy in multiple sclerosis. Sequencing was performed with immunoSEQ multiplex PCR; in TCRdb, only in-frame clones are kept and a portion is missing. In the table there are tens of thousands of clones, around 93% of which are singletons. The source material was PBMCs, sampled in the first trimester of pregnancy. The receptors here all came from a female donor in good health, serving as a control in a pregnancy study. Some clones in this sample may be carry-over from other donors' samples.

This clone showed up just a few times. The genes are TRBV20-1 and TRBJ1-5; no clear D. This CDR3 spans 10 amino acids. Germline V gives CDR1 DFQATT, CDR2 SNEGSKA (reference sequence). Trimming shortened V by 5 bases and J by 11 bases, and 10 bases separated the two germline ends. The CDR3 protein is CSASSEAQHF. CDR3 DNA sequence: TGCAGTGCTTCCTCCGAGGCCCAGCATTTT.

The chain carries TRBV28 and TRBJ2-7; 8 positions match TRBD2. J gave up 5 bases and V 2 bases, and 8 bases lay outside the gene matches. The CDR3 contains 15 residues. CDR1 and CDR2 from the germline V gene are MDHEN and SYDVKM. The CDR3 here is CASSLTLAGADEQYF. The CDR3 DNA reads TGTGCCAGCAGTTTAACCCTAGCGGGTGCCGACGAGCAGTACTTC.

The chain combines TRBV4-1 with TRBJ2-5; TRBD2 might be the D (7 bases). The CDR3 length is 16 residues. Trimming shortened V by 0 bases and J by 0 bases, and 11 bases separated the two germline ends. Germline V gene sequence: CDR1 MGHRA, CDR2 YSYEKL. CDR3 amino acids: CASSQDRGGDQETQYF. CDR3 coding DNA: TGCGCCAGCAGCCAAGATCGAGGGGGGGACCAAGAGACCCAGTACTTC.

The V call is TRBV7-2, the J call TRBJ2-1, with 12 positions matching TRBD2. From germline, CDR1 is SGHTA and CDR2 FQGNSA. Germline trimming cut 5 bases from V and 9 bases from J; bases unmatched to any gene: 17. This CDR3 comprises 18 residues. CDR3 in amino acids: CASSPRLAGVTVGSEQFF. The DNA of the CDR3 is TGTGCCAGCAGCCCGAGACTAGCGGGAGTGACGGTTGGTAGTGAGCAGTTCTTC. The full variable domain, with the rest looked up from reference TRBV7-2 and TRBJ2-1, is GAGVSQSPSNKVTEKGKDVELRCDPISGHTALYWYRQSLGQGLEFLIYFQGNSAPDKSGLPSDRFSAERTGGSVSTLTIQRTQQEDSAVYLCASSPRLAGVTVGSEQFFGPGTRLTVL.

The chain carries TRBV28 and TRBJ2-1; possibly TRBD2 for D (7 bases). CDR1 is MDHEN, CDR2 SYDVKM, per germline. V was trimmed by 6 bases and J by 4 bases, leaving 13 bases between them. This CDR3 spans 14 amino acids. The CDR3 DNA sequence: TGTGCCAGCAGGAGGGGGGGTATGTACAATGAGCAGTTCTTC. This codes for CASRRGGMYNEQFF.

The chain carries TRBV19 and TRBJ1-1, with D unclear. The germline V gene encodes CDR1 LNHDA and CDR2 SQIVND (reference sequence). The CDR3 totals 14 residues. V dropped 4 bases and J dropped 8 bases, with 17 bases sitting between them. In nucleotides, the CDR3 is TGTGCCAGTAGTAGGTCCAGGCCCGAAGAGGAAGCTTTCTTT. As protein: CASSRSRPEEEAFF.

The chain carries TRBV4-2 and TRBJ1-2; no definite D call. Germline loops: CDR1 LGHNA, CDR2 YNFKEQ. This CDR3 is built from 13 residues. Trimming left V 3 bases short and J 6 bases short, with 11 bases between. The CDR3 reads CASSQGGGNGYTF. CDR3 in DNA: TGTGCCAGCAGCCAGGGAGGAGGCAATGGCTACACCTTC.